This is a list of T cell receptor beta chains from one sample in a study of blood T cell repertoires in COVID-19. TCRdb keeps only in-frame clones here, not all; method: immunoSEQ multiplex PCR. This table has 50,000 to 55,000 clones, over 75% appearing once. The sequenced material came from peripheral blood. All receptors derive from a human donor with active COVID-19. The donor label of this sample is uncertain. Each CDR3 is given with its conserved first and last residue. D genes are given only for firm matches. Expanded clones get a size class; other rows say once, few or many, or leave the size out.

TRBD1,few,TRBJ1-6,TRBV3-1/TRBV3-2,CASSQLRQGNSPLHF
TRBD1,once,TRBJ1-6,TRBV19,CASSRDRGHESPLHF
TRBD1,-,TRBJ1-1,TRBV7-9,CASSREGAVNTEAFF
-,-,TRBJ2-2,TRBV7-9,CASSFGQANTGELFF
-,-,TRBJ2-7,TRBV7-6,CASSLGGQGSYEQYF
-,-,TRBJ1-3,TRBV19,CASSIYSFSSGNTIYF
TRBD1,-,TRBJ2-5,TRBV4-3,CASSQGDRDTETQYF
-,few,TRBJ1-5,TRBV6-6,CASMKQGDRGQPQHF
-,-,TRBJ1-6,TRBV19,CASQRRDRTRNSPLHF
TRBD2,few,TRBJ2-1,TRBV5-6,CASEEIAGGYNEQFF
-,-,TRBJ2-5,TRBV2,CASSRTLQETQYF
TRBD1,-,TRBJ1-6,TRBV6-5,CASSYTGQSNSPLHF
TRBD2,-,TRBJ2-7,TRBV7-2,CASSHGLAGTPQYF
TRBD1,-,TRBJ2-1,TRBV15,CATSRDGQGYNEQFF
-,-,TRBJ1-5,TRBV19,CASSGQLNQPQHF
-,-,TRBJ1-1,TRBV11-2,CASSLILVPRNTEAFF
-,-,TRBJ1-5,TRBV27,CASSWSRVSNQPQHF
TRBD1,once,TRBJ1-2,TRBV7-2,CASSATTGVHGYTF
TRBD1,-,TRBJ1-5,TRBV6-2/TRBV6-3,CASSSQGRSGWEDQPQHF
-,-,TRBJ1-1,TRBV7-2,CASSSGQNTEAFF
-,-,TRBJ2-1,TRBV18,CASSPPETVAEQFF
-,few,TRBJ1-2,TRBV19,CAIQLRNGYTF
-,medium-sized,TRBJ2-7,TRBV15,CATSWAGEQYF
-,-,TRBJ2-5,TRBV5-4,CASSTRHRAETQYF
-,-,TRBJ1-2,TRBV5-8,CASTMRGASGYTF
-,-,TRBJ1-1,TRBV18,CASSPRSGAGDTEAFF
-,-,TRBJ2-2,TRBV2,CASSPGFAGELFF
-,-,TRBJ1-2,TRBV10-3,CAISEGQGLGYTF
TRBD2,-,TRBJ2-1,TRBV28,CASASGGASYNEQFF
-,-,TRBJ1-2,TRBV6-1,CASSEGRVYGYTF
TRBD2,-,TRBJ2-3,TRBV3-1/TRBV3-2,CASSLTSGGHTQYF
-,-,TRBJ1-3,TRBV6-5,CASSYQGISGNTIYF
TRBD1,-,TRBJ2-7,TRBV4-3,CASSQDLIRTGVAYEQYF
TRBD1,-,TRBJ1-2,TRBV12-5,CASGSQGLGGYTF
TRBD1,-,TRBJ1-2,TRBV7-2,CASSPYRTDRAYGYTF
-,-,TRBJ1-1,TRBV5-1,CASSSRQANTEAFF
-,-,TRBJ1-1,TRBV29-1,CSVIGTGTEAFF
-,-,TRBJ2-3,TRBV10-3,CAISESASSTQYF
-,-,TRBJ2-3,TRBV6-6,CASLLPPDTQYF
TRBD1,few,TRBJ1-6,TRBV7-9,CASSHGQGFYNSPLHF
TRBD2,-,TRBJ2-3,TRBV4-2,CASSRLAGGGTDTQYF
-,-,TRBJ2-1,TRBV6-2/TRBV6-3,CASSYTHSASSYNEQFF
TRBD1,-,TRBJ2-5,TRBV6-5,CASRTGFETQYF
TRBD1,-,TRBJ1-2,TRBV19,CASEPDSRDRGNYGYTF
-,-,TRBJ1-6,TRBV19,CASSISDKSSSPLHF
-,few,TRBJ2-7,TRBV5-4,CASSLARKNEQYF
-,-,TRBJ1-2,TRBV4-2,CASSQDPSVNYGYTF
TRBD2,once,TRBJ2-3,TRBV7-8,CASSHPQINLAGGRDTQYF
-,-,TRBJ1-5,TRBV19,CASSGRFGGNQPQHF
-,-,TRBJ1-2,TRBV27,CASRSSGSFYGYTF
-,-,TRBJ2-3,TRBV2,CASSDLGRGGADTQYF
-,-,TRBJ2-1,TRBV10-3,CAISPRVYNEQFF
-,-,TRBJ2-6,TRBV6-5,CAIATGVGANVLTF
TRBD1,-,TRBJ2-2,TRBV4-3,CASSQELMRGGYSNTGELFF
-,-,TRBJ1-4,TRBV27,CASRGTGREKLFF
TRBD1,few,TRBJ1-2,TRBV4-1,CASSQAAGGIVQGYTF
-,-,TRBJ2-1,TRBV4-3,CASSQDDRDIGPNNEQFF